One and the same sample provided the 22 T cell receptor beta chains below, sequenced in a study of T cells after yellow fever vaccination. TCRdb redid the calling of the 5' RACE reads with MiXCR, one entry per CDR3 protein. The sample has over 65,000 distinct CDR3 sequences, 13% seen once; the top ten hold 20% to 25%. This specimen consisted of CD8+ T cells not binding an NS4B(214-222) dextramer, sorted from PBMCs, obtained about 20 days after the first yellow fever vaccination. The receptors here all came from a man aged 18-30 years who received the YFV17D yellow fever vaccine.

This clonotype was detected only a few times. The gene calls are TRBV29-1 and TRBJ1-5, with D possibly TRBD1 on 5 matching bases. The CDR3 runs to 13 residues. CDR1 is SQVTM, CDR2 ANQGSEA, per germline. Trimming left V 6 bases short and J 6 bases short, with 15 bases between. CDR3 nucleotide sequence: TGCAGCGTCGCGCAGGGCTTCCTTCAGCCCCAGCATTTT. This codes for CSVAQGFLQPQHF. Full variable domain (remainder filled in from reference TRBV29-1 and TRBJ1-5): SAVISQKPSRDICQRGTSLTIQCQVDSQVTMMFWYRQQPGQSLTLIATANQGSEATYESGFVIDKFPISRPNLTFSTLTVSNMSPEDSSIYLCSVAQGFLQPQHFGDGTRLSIL.

In this sample, this clonotype turned up a few times. The rearrangement uses TRBV3-1 and TRBJ2-7; TRBD1 matches 11 bases. CDR3 length equals 15 residues. Germline assignment: CDR1 LGHDT and CDR2 YNNKEL (reference sequence). After removal of 4 bases from V and 5 bases from J, the junction contained 7 bases not matched to a gene. The CDR3 region is CASSPTGTGGNEQYF. DNA of the CDR3: TGTGCCAGCAGCCCGACCGGGACAGGGGGAAACGAGCAGTACTTC.

This clonotype was counted ten times or more. The chain has TRBV12-3 or TRBV12-4 and TRBJ2-7; D not certain. The CDR3 runs 12 residues. V lost 4 bases and J 5 bases, leaving 9 bases between the germline ends. The CDR3 is CASSSNRDEQYV. CDR3 coding DNA: TGTGCCAGCAGTTCTAACCGGGACGAGCAGTACGTC.

This chain uses TRBV12-3 or TRBV12-4 with TRBJ2-7; D is unclear. The length of the CDR3 is 12 residues. V gave up 4 bases and J gave up 4 bases, with 8 bases separating them. The CDR3 bases are TGTGCCAGCAGTTGGAAGGTATACGAGCAGTACTTC. The encoded protein is CASSWKVYEQYF.

The chain couples TRBV9 to TRBJ2-7; a weak D match, TRBD1 (6 bases). The CDR3 contains 15 residues. With 4 bases removed from V and 0 bases from J, the gap between germline ends came to 14 bases. CDR1 and CDR2 from the germline V gene are SGDLS and YYNGEE. The CDR3 bases are TGTGCCAGCAGCATCGGACAGTCGGTCTCCTACGAGCAGTACTTC. It codes for CASSIGQSVSYEQYF. The full variable domain, completed using reference TRBV9 and TRBJ2-7, is DSGVTQTPKHLITATGQRVTLRCSPRSGDLSVYWYQQSLDQGLQFLIQYYNGEERAKGNILERFSAQQFPDLHSELNLSSLELGDSALYFCASSIGQSVSYEQYFGPGTRLTVT.

This clonotype was counted at least ten times. This chain joins TRBV6-2 or TRBV6-3 and TRBJ2-7; maybe TRBD2 (6 bases). The CDR3 runs to 13 residues. The V gene's germline CDR1 is MNHEY and CDR2 SVGEGT. The V gene lost 6 bases and the J gene lost 6 bases, with 15 bases spanning the gap. CDR3 DNA: TGTGCCAGCAGCCTCGGAGGGGCCGTCGAGCAGTACGTC. Protein sequence: CASSLGGAVEQYV.

The chain couples TRBV12-3 or TRBV12-4 to TRBJ1-1, with 7 bases matching TRBD1. The trim removed 4 bases at V and 8 bases at J, leaving 4 bases unmatched. CDR3 length: 12 residues. As DNA, the CDR3 is TGTGCCAGCAGTTCACTCAGGGGGGAAGCTTTCTTT. Translation: CASSSLRGEAFF.

The V gene is TRBV4-1, the J gene TRBJ2-4; 9 bases map to TRBD2. J was trimmed by 13 bases and V by 0 bases; bases with no gene match: 7. This CDR3 contains 14 residues. Germline CDR1 is MGHRA and CDR2 is YSYEKL. Written as DNA, the CDR3 is TGCGCCAGCAGCCAAGAGGGGCTAGCGGGGCCGCAGTACTTC. Residues: CASSQEGLAGPQYF.

The chain couples TRBV27 to TRBJ2-3, with 10 bases matching TRBD2. V was pared by 7 bases and J by 5 bases, with 15 bases of the junction left unmatched. The CDR3 is 17 amino acids. The V gene's germline CDR1 is MNHEY and CDR2 SMNVEV (reference sequence). The CDR3 loop is CASTPLTSGASGDTQYF. The CDR3 DNA reads as TGTGCCAGCACCCCCCTAACTAGCGGGGCGTCGGGAGATACGCAGTATTTT.

The chain employs TRBV5-1 and TRBJ1-1; TRBD1 matches 8 bases. The V gene end was trimmed by 1 base and the J gene end by 4 bases; junction bases not matched to a gene: 3. From germline, CDR1 is SGHRS and CDR2 YFSETQ. The CDR3 runs 14 residues. The CDR3 region has the DNA TGCGCCAGCAGCTTGTACAGGGGGACCACTGAAGCTTTCTTT. Protein sequence: CASSLYRGTTEAFF.

This clonotype was observed a handful of times. The chain couples TRBV4-1 to TRBJ2-1; TRBD1 aligns across 8 bases. Germline V gene data show CDR1 as MGHRA and CDR2 as YSYEKL. The CDR3 has 15 amino acids. V lost 2 bases to trimming and J lost 7 bases; unmatched junction nucleotides: 7. In DNA, the CDR3 is TGCGCCAGCAGCCAAACGCTGACAGGGGAGAATGAGCAGTTCTTC. Protein product: CASSQTLTGENEQFF.

A few counts support this clonotype. V and J are TRBV28 and TRBJ2-2; 10 nucleotides agree with TRBD2. From germline, CDR1 is MDHEN and CDR2 SYDVKM. The CDR3 extends over 16 amino acids. J gave up 5 bases and V 3 bases, and 6 bases lay outside the gene matches. CDR3 residues: CASSFASSGGTGELFF. CDR3 nucleotides: TGTGCCAGCAGTTTCGCCTCTAGCGGGGGTACCGGGGAGCTGTTTTTT.

The genes are TRBV4-3 and TRBJ2-2; 9 bases align to TRBD2. The CDR3 runs 16 residues. After removal of 2 bases from V and 9 bases from J, the junction contained 10 bases not matched to a gene. CDR1 is LGHNA and CDR2 is YSLEER in the germline V gene. CDR3 residues: CASSQQRSGGLRELFF. CDR3 nucleotide sequence: TGCGCCAGCAGCCAACAACGTAGCGGGGGTTTAAGGGAGCTGTTTTTT.

In its sample, this clonotype was seen many times. The chain combines TRBV6-1 with TRBJ2-1; 14 positions match TRBD2. CDR3 length: 15 residues. The junction had 6 bases not matched to a gene; V was cut back by 6 bases and J by 8 bases. Germline CDR1 MNHNS, CDR2 SASEGT. The CDR3 loop is CASRAGTSGGYEQFF. The CDR3 DNA reads TGTGCCAGCAGGGCCGGGACTAGCGGGGGCTATGAGCAGTTCTTC.

The V and J genes are TRBV7-2 and TRBJ2-1, with 7 bases lining up with TRBD2. This CDR3 is 16 amino acids long. Losses at the gene ends were 5 bases for V and 7 bases for J; bases not matched to a gene: 14. CDR1 is SGHTA and CDR2 is FQGNSA in the germline V gene. The CDR3 is CASSQIGGSPWNEQFF. As DNA, the CDR3 is TGTGCCAGCAGCCAGATCGGGGGGTCCCCTTGGAATGAGCAGTTCTTC.

The table lists this clonotype with a few counts. This chain uses TRBV10-1 with TRBJ2-1, with a possible D match to TRBD1 (6 bases). V was trimmed by 0 bases and J by 3 bases, leaving 9 bases between them. CDR3 length: 15 amino acids. In germline, CDR1 is WNHNN, CDR2 SYGVQD (reference sequence). For the CDR3, the DNA is TGCGCCAGCAGTGAGTCCCGGGACATCTACAATGAGCAGTTCTTC. It codes for CASSESRDIYNEQFF.

The V and J genes are TRBV6-2 or TRBV6-3 and TRBJ2-3, with unresolved D. Germline V lookup: CDR1 MNHEY, CDR2 SVGEGT. The V gene lost 8 bases and the J gene lost 2 bases, with 14 bases spanning the gap. The CDR3 extends over 14 amino acids. The CDR3 sequence is CASCRLTHTDTQYF. The DNA of the CDR3 is TGTGCCAGCTGTAGACTGACTCACACAGATACGCAGTATTTT.

This clonotype was observed a few times. For the CDR3, the DNA is TGTGCCATCACCTCCGGGACCTACAATGAGCAGTTCTTC. Amino acid sequence: CAITSGTYNEQFF. The chain joins TRBV10-3 to TRBJ2-1, with a possible D match to TRBD2 (5 bases). The germline CDR1 and CDR2 sequences are ENHRY and SYGVKD. The CDR3 sequence is 13 residues long. V was clipped by 7 bases and J by 2 bases, with 9 bases between them.

V is TRBV10-3 and J is TRBJ2-3; D is ambiguous. There are 15 residues in the CDR3. Germline CDR1 ENHRY, CDR2 SYGVKD. Trimming cost V 6 bases and J 4 bases, with 17 bases left between them. The CDR3 DNA reads as TGTGCCATCAGGTCGGCAACCGGGCACGCAGATACGCAGTATTTT. This encodes CAIRSATGHADTQYF.

This clonotype was seen more than once but under ten times. The chain recombines TRBV5-1 with TRBJ2-1; D perhaps matches TRBD1 (7 bases). This CDR3 contains 15 residues. Germline CDR1 is SGHRS and CDR2 is YFSETQ. The V and J ends lost 3 bases and 5 bases respectively, with 15 bases between them. The CDR3, as DNA: TGCGCCAGCAGCTCCGGCGGGACAGCTCACAATGAGCAGTTCTTC. It yields the protein CASSSGGTAHNEQFF.

V gene TRBV19 combines with J gene TRBJ1-1, with TRBD1 as a possible D gene (5 bases). This CDR3 has 13 amino acids. Trimming took 3 bases from V and 8 from J, leaving 13 bases between them. Per germline, CDR1 LNHDA and CDR2 SQIVND (reference sequence). The CDR3 spells CASSISSGTEAFF. In nucleotides, the CDR3 is TGTGCCAGTAGTATTAGCTCGGGGACCGAAGCTTTCTTT. The whole variable domain, filled in from reference TRBV19 and TRBJ1-1, reads DGGITQSPKYLFRKEGQNVTLSCEQNLNHDAMYWYRQDPGQGLRLIYYSQIVNDFQKGDIAEGYSVSREKKESFPLTVTSAQKNPTAFYLCASSISSGTEAFFGQGTRLTVV.

This clonotype has at least ten counts. V gene TRBV12-3 or TRBV12-4 combines with J gene TRBJ1-1; D remains ambiguous. The CDR3 is 13 residues long. Trimming took off 6 bases at V and 0 bases at J, with 8 bases between the two ends. In nucleotides, the CDR3 is TGTGCCAGCAGGAAAAAAATGAACACTGAAGCTTTCTTT. This encodes CASRKKMNTEAFF.